Each of the 20 T cell receptor beta chains below was sequenced from the same sample in a study of sequential checkpoint blockade in melanoma. As to treatment: randomized to nivolumab then ipilimumab (arm A) or the reverse (arm B). The table came from immunoSEQ multiplex PCR; TCRdb's copy has only in-frame clones and leaves some out. The sample lists more than 15,000 clones, 72% occurring once. The material was CD8+ T cells sorted from blood (inferred from file names), obtained from a patient given nivolumab and ipilimumab in sequence. All receptors derive from a human donor with melanoma.

This clone is medium-sized in the sample. Other DNA variants within this sample encode the same CDR3. This chain joins TRBV9 and TRBJ1-5, with D possibly matching TRBD1 (6 bases). V gave up 2 bases and J gave up 4 bases, with 10 bases separating them. Germline loops: CDR1 SGDLS, CDR2 YYNGEE. This CDR3 region has 14 residues. The CDR3 here is CASSVGGPNQPQHF. The CDR3 DNA reads TGTGCCAGCAGCGTGGGGGGGCCAAATCAGCCCCAGCATTTT.

Only one count was recorded for this clone. V is TRBV9 and J is TRBJ2-7; TRBD2 agrees at 8 bases. V was clipped by 0 bases and J by 8 bases; unmatched bases: 7. The CDR3 extends over 14 amino acids. The germline CDR1 and CDR2 sequences are SGDLS and YYNGEE. CDR3 coding DNA: TGTGCCAGCAGCGTAGCCTACGGCGGGGGGCAGCAGTACTTC. The encoded protein is CASSVAYGGGQQYF.

This clone was picked up a small number of times. The chain combines TRBV7-9 with TRBJ1-5, with unresolved D. V lost 3 bases, J lost 7 bases, and 10 bases lay in between. Germline CDR1 is SEHNR and CDR2 is FQNEAQ (reference sequence). CDR3 length equals 13 residues. The CDR3 reads CASSFPGTQPQHF. The CDR3 DNA reads TGTGCCAGCAGCTTTCCAGGAACCCAGCCCCAGCATTTT.

This clone is a singleton in its sample. CDR3 DNA sequence: TGTGCCAGCAGCCAAGAAGGGCAGGGGGCCGCAACTAATGAAAAACTGTTTTTT. This codes for CASSQEGQGAATNEKLFF. The chain recombines TRBV4-2 with TRBJ1-4, with 8 positions matching TRBD1. The junction had 6 bases not matched to a gene; V was cut back by 0 bases and J by 0 bases. There are 18 residues in the CDR3. CDR1 is LGHNA and CDR2 is YNFKEQ in the germline V gene.

This clone was seen a handful of times. The chain carries TRBV7-9 and TRBJ2-7, with D maybe TRBD1 (5 bases). Germline V gene sequence: CDR1 SEHNR, CDR2 FQNEAQ (reference sequence). Between the trimmed V and J ends, which lost 3 bases and 0 bases, there was a span of 15 bases. There are 16 residues in the CDR3. The CDR3 loop reads CASSLDNRPSSYEQYF. The CDR3 DNA follows: TGTGCCAGCAGCTTGGACAATAGACCCAGCTCCTACGAGCAGTACTTC.

A remark on this clone: Other DNA sequences in this sample translate to the same CDR3. The chain is built from TRBV19 and TRBJ2-7; 13 bases are shared with TRBD2. V was pared by 1 base and J by 4 bases, with 1 base of the junction left unmatched. Germline loops: CDR1 LNHDA, CDR2 SQIVND (reference sequence). The CDR3 is 15 amino acids. In DNA form, the CDR3 reads TGTGCCAGTAGTATAGGGACTAGCGGGAGTTACGAGCAGTACTTC. This gives the protein CASSIGTSGSYEQYF.

The chain couples TRBV5-6 to TRBJ1-5; tentatively, D is TRBD1 (5 bases). V lost 3 bases to trimming and J lost 9 bases, with 13 bases between them. The CDR3 covers 13 residues. Germline assignment: CDR1 SGHDT and CDR2 YYEEEE. The CDR3 protein is CASSYGGTWPQHF. Here the CDR3 DNA reads TGTGCCAGCAGCTACGGGGGAACCTGGCCCCAGCATTTT.

The J gene is TRBJ2-7, the V gene TRBV10-2; 12 bases match TRBD2. V was pared by 0 bases and J by 0 bases, with 9 bases of the junction left unmatched. CDR3 length: 19 amino acids. Germline CDR1 and CDR2: WSHSY and SAAADI. CDR3 sequence: CASSESVASGGVPSYEQYF. In DNA, the CDR3 is TGCGCCAGCAGTGAGTCGGTGGCTAGCGGGGGGGTACCCTCCTACGAGCAGTACTTC.

By sample share, this clone is medium-sized. The chain recombines TRBV14 with TRBJ2-7; tentatively, D is TRBD2 (6 bases). V was cut by 4 bases and J by 4 bases, with 14 bases left in between. This CDR3 is 14 amino acids long. The germline gives CDR1 SGHDN, CDR2 FVKESK. CDR3 nucleotide sequence: TGTGCCAGCAGCCCTAGCGTTAGCGGATACGAGCAGTACTTC. Amino acids: CASSPSVSGYEQYF.

The J gene is TRBJ2-7, the V gene TRBV9, with TRBD1 as a possible D gene (6 bases). V lost 0 bases and J lost 0, with 19 bases in between. The CDR3 totals 18 residues. Per the germline V gene, CDR1 is SGDLS and CDR2 is YYNGEE. The CDR3 loop is CASSVDFSPDSSSYEQYF. Here the CDR3 DNA reads TGTGCCAGCAGCGTAGATTTTTCACCGGACAGTAGCTCCTACGAGCAGTACTTC.

This sequence joins TRBV6-5 and TRBJ1-1; maybe TRBD1 (6 bases). The CDR3 consists of 14 residues. Looked up from germline, CDR1 is MNHEY and CDR2 is SVGAGI. V lost 5 bases to trimming and J lost 4 bases, with 14 bases between them. The CDR3 is CASSRTDDSTEAFF. The CDR3 DNA reads TGTGCCAGCAGTCGGACAGATGATTCCACTGAAGCTTTCTTT.

This clone has only one observation. The chain employs TRBV6-1 and TRBJ2-7, with 7 bases aligning to TRBD1. This CDR3 spans 14 amino acids. CDR1 is MNHNS and CDR2 is SASEGT in the germline V gene. Trimming cost V 6 bases and J 0 bases; bases outside gene matches: 5. The DNA for the CDR3 is TGTGCCAGCAGGGAGACAGGGCCCTCCTACGAGCAGTACTTC. The encoded protein is CASRETGPSYEQYF.

The CDR3 nucleotides are TGTGCCAGCAGCTCCACAGAGACAGGGAGAAGAGAGACCCAGTACTTC. Translated, it gives CASSSTETGRRETQYF. The V gene is TRBV7-2, the J gene TRBJ2-5; 7 bases fit TRBD1. Trimming removed 4 bases from V and 4 bases from J; junction bases left unmatched: 12. This CDR3 spans 16 amino acids. Germline V gene sequence: CDR1 SGHTA, CDR2 FQGNSA.

The chain recombines TRBV2 with TRBJ2-1; 10 nucleotides match TRBD2. The CDR3 runs 14 residues. Germline-derived CDR1 and CDR2 are SNHLY and FYNNEI. V shed 6 bases, J shed 10 bases, and the junction held 9 bases outside the gene matches. CDR3 loop: CASSGLAAKGEQFF. DNA of the CDR3: TGTGCCAGCAGCGGACTAGCGGCAAAGGGGGAGCAGTTCTTC.

The chain uses TRBV13 and TRBJ2-7, with D maybe TRBD1 (6 bases). This CDR3 comprises 16 residues. Germline V gene lookup returns CDR1 PRHDT and CDR2 FYEKMQ (reference sequence). V lost 5 bases and J lost 4, with 21 bases in between. The CDR3 sequence is CASSPSGTSPMYEQYF. DNA of the CDR3: TGTGCCAGCAGCCCCTCCGGGACATCCCCGATGTACGAGCAGTACTTC.

This chain links TRBV28 with TRBJ2-7, with 7 bases lining up with TRBD2. Trimming took 6 bases from V and 2 from J; bases not matched to a gene: 13. Germline V gene data show CDR1 as MDHEN and CDR2 as SYDVKM. There are 16 residues in the CDR3. In nucleotides, the CDR3 is TGTGCCAGCAGACTGGGGAAGCGGGGCGGTACCTACGAGCAGTACTTC. Residues: CASRLGKRGGTYEQYF.

The rearrangement uses TRBV5-6 and TRBJ2-7; TRBD2 might be the D (5 bases). The CDR3 has 16 residues. From germline, CDR1 is SGHDT and CDR2 YYEEEE. V lost 0 bases to trimming and J lost 3 bases, with 16 bases between them. The CDR3 nucleotides are TGTGCCAGCAGCTTGGCTTCAGGAAGCGGAGTCTACGAGCAGTACTTC. This encodes CASSLASGSGVYEQYF.

As DNA, the CDR3 is TGTGCCACCAGCAGTGTCAGTAGCAATCAGCCCCAGCATTTT. It translates to CATSSVSSNQPQHF. This chain joins TRBV15 and TRBJ1-5, with no clear D. CDR1 is LNHNV and CDR2 is YYDKDF in the germline V gene (reference sequence). Trimming left V 3 bases short and J 0 bases short, with 6 bases between. The CDR3 spans 14 residues.

The chain couples TRBV5-4 to TRBJ2-7; D perhaps matches TRBD2 (6 bases). Per the germline V gene, CDR1 is SGHNT and CDR2 is YYREEE (reference sequence). Trimming left V 0 bases short and J 1 base short, with 11 bases between. CDR3 length: 15 amino acids. CDR3 in amino acids: CASSLAPAGSYEQYF. The CDR3 DNA reads TGTGCCAGCAGCTTGGCCCCAGCGGGTTCCTACGAGCAGTACTTC.

The rearrangement links TRBV25-1 to TRBJ1-1; D is unclear. This CDR3 contains 15 residues. Deletions cut 2 bases from V and 0 bases from J, with 10 bases between. The V gene's germline CDR1 is MGHDK and CDR2 SYGVNS. The CDR3 loop reads CASSEMGGLNTEAFF. The CDR3 nucleotides read TGTGCCAGCAGTGAAATGGGAGGCCTGAACACTGAAGCTTTCTTT. The full variable domain, with the rest looked up from reference TRBV25-1 and TRBJ1-1, is EADIYQTPRYLVIGTGKKITLECSQTMGHDKMYWYQQDPGMELHLIHYSYGVNSTEKGDLSSESTVSRIRTEHFPLTLESARPSHTSQYLCASSEMGGLNTEAFFGQGTRLTVV.